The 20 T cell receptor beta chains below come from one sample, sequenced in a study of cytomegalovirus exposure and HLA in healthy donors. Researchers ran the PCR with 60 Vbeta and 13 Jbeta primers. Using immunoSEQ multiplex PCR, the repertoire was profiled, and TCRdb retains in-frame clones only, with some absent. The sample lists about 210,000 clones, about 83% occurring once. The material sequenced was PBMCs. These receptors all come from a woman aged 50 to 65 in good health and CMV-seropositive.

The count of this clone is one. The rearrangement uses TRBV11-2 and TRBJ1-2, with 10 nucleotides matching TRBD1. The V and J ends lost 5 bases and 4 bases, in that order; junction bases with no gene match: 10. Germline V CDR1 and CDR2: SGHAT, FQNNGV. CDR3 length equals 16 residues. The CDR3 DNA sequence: TGTGCCAGCAGCCAACCCGGGACAGGGGATAGCTATGGCTACACCTTC. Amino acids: CASSQPGTGDSYGYTF.

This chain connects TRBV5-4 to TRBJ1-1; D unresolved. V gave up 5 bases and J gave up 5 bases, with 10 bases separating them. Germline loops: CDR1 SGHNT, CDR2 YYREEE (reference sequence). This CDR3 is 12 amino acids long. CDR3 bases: TGTGCCAGCAGGAATCGGGGTACTGAAGCTTTCTTT. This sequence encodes CASRNRGTEAFF.

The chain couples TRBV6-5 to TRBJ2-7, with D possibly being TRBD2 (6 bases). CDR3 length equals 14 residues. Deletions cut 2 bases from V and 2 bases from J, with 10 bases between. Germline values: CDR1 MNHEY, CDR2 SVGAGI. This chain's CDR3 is CASSYGREAYEQYF. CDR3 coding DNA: TGTGCCAGCAGTTACGGCAGGGAGGCCTACGAGCAGTACTTC.

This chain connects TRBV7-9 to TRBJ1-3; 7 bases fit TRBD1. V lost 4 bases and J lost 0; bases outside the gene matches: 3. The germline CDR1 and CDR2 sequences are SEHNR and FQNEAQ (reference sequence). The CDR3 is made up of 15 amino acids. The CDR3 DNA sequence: TGTGCCAGCAGCTCGGGGACAGACTCTGGAAACACCATATATTTT. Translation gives CASSSGTDSGNTIYF.

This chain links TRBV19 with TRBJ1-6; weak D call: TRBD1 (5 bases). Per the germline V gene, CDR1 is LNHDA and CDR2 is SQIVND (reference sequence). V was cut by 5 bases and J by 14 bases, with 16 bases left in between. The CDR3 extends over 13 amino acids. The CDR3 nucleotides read TGTGCCAGTAGTTTGGGGCCCGAAGTGGCCCTCCACTTT. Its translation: CASSLGPEVALHF.

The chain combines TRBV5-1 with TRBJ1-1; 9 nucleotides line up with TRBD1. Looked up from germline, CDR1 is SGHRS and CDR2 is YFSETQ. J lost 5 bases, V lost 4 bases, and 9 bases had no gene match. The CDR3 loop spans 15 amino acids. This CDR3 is CASSPDRGRGTEAFF. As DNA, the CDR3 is TGCGCCAGCAGCCCGGACAGGGGTCGGGGGACTGAAGCTTTCTTT.

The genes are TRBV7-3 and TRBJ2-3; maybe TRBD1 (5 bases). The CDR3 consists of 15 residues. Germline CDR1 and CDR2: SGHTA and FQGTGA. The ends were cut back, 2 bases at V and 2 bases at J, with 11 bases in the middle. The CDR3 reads CASSLYQGPTDTQYF. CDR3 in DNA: TGTGCCAGCAGCTTATATCAGGGTCCCACAGATACGCAGTATTTT.

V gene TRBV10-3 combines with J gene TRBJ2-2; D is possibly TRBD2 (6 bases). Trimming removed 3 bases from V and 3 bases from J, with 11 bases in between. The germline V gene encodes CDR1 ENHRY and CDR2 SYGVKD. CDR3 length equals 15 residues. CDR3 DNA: TGTGCCATCAGTGACTCGGGACTCCACACCGGGGAGCTGTTTTTT. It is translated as CAISDSGLHTGELFF.

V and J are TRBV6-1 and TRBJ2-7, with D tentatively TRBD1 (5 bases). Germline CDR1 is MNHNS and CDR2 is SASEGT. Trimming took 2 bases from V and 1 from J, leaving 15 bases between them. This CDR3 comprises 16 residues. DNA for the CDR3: TGTGCCAGCAGTGAATTGGTACAGGTTCCATCCTACGAGCAGTACTTC. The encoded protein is CASSELVQVPSYEQYF.

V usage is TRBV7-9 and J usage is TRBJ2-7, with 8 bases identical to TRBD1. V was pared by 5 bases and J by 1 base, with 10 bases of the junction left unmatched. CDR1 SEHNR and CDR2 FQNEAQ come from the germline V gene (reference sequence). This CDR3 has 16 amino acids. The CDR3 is CASSIGQGLISYEQYF. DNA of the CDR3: TGTGCCAGCAGCATCGGACAGGGACTCATTTCCTACGAGCAGTACTTC. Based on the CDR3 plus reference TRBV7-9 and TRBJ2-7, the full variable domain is DTGVSQNPRHKITKRGQNVTFRCDPISEHNRLYWYRQTLGQGPEFLTYFQNEAQLEKSRLLSDRFSAERPKGSFSTLEIQRTEQGDSAMYLCASSIGQGLISYEQYFGPGTRLTVT.

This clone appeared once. The CDR3 sequence is CASRSGVSGNTIYF. In nucleotides, the CDR3 is TGCGCCAGCAGATCCGGGGTTTCGGGAAACACCATATATTTT. V is TRBV10-2 and J is TRBJ1-3; no firm D call. Trimming removed 6 bases from V and 4 bases from J, with 13 bases in between. This CDR3 has 14 amino acids. The germline V gene has CDR1 WSHSY and CDR2 SAAADI.

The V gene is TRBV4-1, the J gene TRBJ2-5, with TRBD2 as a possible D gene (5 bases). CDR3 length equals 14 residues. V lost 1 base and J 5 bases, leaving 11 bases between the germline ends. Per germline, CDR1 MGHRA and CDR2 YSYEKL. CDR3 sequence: CASSQGARGETQYF. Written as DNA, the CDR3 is TGCGCCAGCAGCCAAGGCGCTCGCGGGGAGACCCAGTACTTC.

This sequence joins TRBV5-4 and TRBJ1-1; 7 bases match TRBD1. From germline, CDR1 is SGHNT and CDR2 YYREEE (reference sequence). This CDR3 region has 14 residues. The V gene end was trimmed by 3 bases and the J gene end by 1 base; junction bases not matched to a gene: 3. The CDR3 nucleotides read TGTGCCAGCAGCTGGGGACAGCAGAACACTGAAGCTTTCTTT. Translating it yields CASSWGQQNTEAFF.

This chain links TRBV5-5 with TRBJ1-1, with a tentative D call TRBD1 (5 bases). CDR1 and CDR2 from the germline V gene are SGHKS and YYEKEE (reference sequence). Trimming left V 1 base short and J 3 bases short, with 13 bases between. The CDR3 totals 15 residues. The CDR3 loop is CASSLYGGRDTEAFF. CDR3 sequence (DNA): TGTGCCAGCAGCTTGTATGGGGGGAGGGACACTGAAGCTTTCTTT.

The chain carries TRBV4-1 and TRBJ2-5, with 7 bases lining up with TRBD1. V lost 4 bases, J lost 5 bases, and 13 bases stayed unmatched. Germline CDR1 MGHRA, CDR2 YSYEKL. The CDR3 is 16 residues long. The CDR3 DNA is TGCGCCAGCAGCCCTCCTGTAGGGGGCCTGGAGGAGACCCAGTACTTC. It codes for CASSPPVGGLEETQYF.

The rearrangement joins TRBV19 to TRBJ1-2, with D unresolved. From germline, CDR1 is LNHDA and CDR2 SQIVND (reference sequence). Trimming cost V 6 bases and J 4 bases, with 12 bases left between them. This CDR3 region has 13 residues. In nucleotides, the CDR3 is TGTGCCAGTAGCCCATCGGGATCCTATGGCTACACCTTC. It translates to CASSPSGSYGYTF.

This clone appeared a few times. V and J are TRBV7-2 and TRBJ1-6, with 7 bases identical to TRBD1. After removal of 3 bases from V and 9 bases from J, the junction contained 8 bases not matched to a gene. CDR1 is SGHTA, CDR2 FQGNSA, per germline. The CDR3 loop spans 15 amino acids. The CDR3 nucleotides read TGTGCCAGCAGCTTCCACAGGGGTCGCAGTTCACCCCTCCACTTT. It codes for CASSFHRGRSSPLHF.

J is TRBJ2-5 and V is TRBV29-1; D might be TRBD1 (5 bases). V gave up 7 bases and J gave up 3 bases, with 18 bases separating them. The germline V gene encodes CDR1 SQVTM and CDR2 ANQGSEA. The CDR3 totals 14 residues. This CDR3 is CSARRLGDEETQYF. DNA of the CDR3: TGCAGCGCTAGACGATTAGGGGATGAAGAGACCCAGTACTTC.

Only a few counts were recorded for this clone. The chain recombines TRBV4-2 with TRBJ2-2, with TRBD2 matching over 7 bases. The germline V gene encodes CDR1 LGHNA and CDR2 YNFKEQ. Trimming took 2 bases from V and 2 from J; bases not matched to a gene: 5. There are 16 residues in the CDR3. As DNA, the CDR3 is TGTGCCAGCAGCCAACAGACTAGCACTAACACCGGGGAGCTGTTTTTT. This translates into CASSQQTSTNTGELFF.

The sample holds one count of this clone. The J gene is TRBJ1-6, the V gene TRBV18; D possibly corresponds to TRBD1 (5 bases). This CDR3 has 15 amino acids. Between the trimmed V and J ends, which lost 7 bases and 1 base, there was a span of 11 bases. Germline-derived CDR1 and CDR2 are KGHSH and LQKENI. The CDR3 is CASYRGQSYNSPLHF. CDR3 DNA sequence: TGTGCCAGCTATAGGGGTCAATCCTATAATTCACCCCTCCACTTT.